Presented here are 8 T cell receptor beta chains from one specimen sequenced in a study of T cells expressing NK-cell markers. Using the 5' RACE reads, TCRdb records one entry per CDR3 protein without DNA. The table lists hundreds of thousands of distinct CDR3 sequences. The sample was blood T cells: a sorted CD56 or NKG2C T cell subset, CD4+ or CD8+ T cells, or bulk PBMC T cells (not recorded which). All receptors derive from a man aged 18 to 69 in good health.

V and J are TRBV23-1 and TRBJ1-1; TCRdb outputs TRBD1, but without DNA this stays unchecked. TRBV23-1 is an ORF, and what it does is uncertain. The CDR3 has 15 residues. The CDR3 sequence: CASSQRTGVDTEAFF.

J is TRBJ2-7 and V is TRBV12-3 or TRBV12-4; TCRdb returns TRBD1, unconfirmable since there is no DNA. The CDR3 length is 18 residues. The chain's CDR3 is CASGRTLAWDASSYEQYF.

The gene calls are TRBV10-3 and TRBJ2-1; TCRdb indicates TRBD1, and absent DNA this call remains unverified. The CDR3 contains 13 residues. The germline CDR1 and CDR2 sequences are ENHRY and SYGVKD. This CDR3 is CAPSGLGYNEQFF.

The chain couples TRBV13 to TRBJ1-6; TCRdb's D call of TRBD1 is untestable without DNA. The CDR3 sequence is 15 residues long. Germline lookup yields CDR1 PRHDT and CDR2 FYEKMQ (reference sequence). CDR3 protein: CASSFGDRENSPLHF.

V gene TRBV3-1 combines with J gene TRBJ2-1; the D call of TRBD2 rests on TCRdb alone, since no DNA is present to check it. Germline CDR1 reads LGHDT; CDR2 reads YNNKEL (reference sequence). The CDR3 runs 18 residues. The CDR3 protein is CASSQGALAGPSYNEQFF.

This sequence joins TRBV10-3 and TRBJ1-2; TCRdb reports TRBD1, a call that lacks DNA to check it against. This CDR3 region has 15 residues. The germline V gene encodes CDR1 ENHRY and CDR2 SYGVKD. CDR3 sequence: CAISDWTGASYGYTF.

The chain combines TRBV20-1 with TRBJ1-6; the TRBD1 assignment by TCRdb is unverifiable without DNA. Germline CDR1 reads DFQATT; CDR2 reads SNEGSKA (reference sequence). This CDR3 contains 13 residues. CDR3 loop: CSATGGYNSPLHF.

The chain links TRBV19 to TRBJ2-3. CDR1 LNHDA and CDR2 SQIVND come from the germline V gene (reference sequence). The length of the CDR3 is 14 residues. CDR3 protein: CASRRSGSTDTQYF.